These 23 T cell receptor beta chains came from one sample sequenced in a study of T cells in localized non-small cell lung cancer. Data came from immunoSEQ multiplex PCR; TCRdb stores just in-frame clones and leaves some out. The table shows 2,000 or so clones, with roughly 24% occurring only once. The starting material was normal lung tissue next to the tumor, obtained before any cancer treatment. The origin of the receptors is a woman aged 40-75 years with stage II squamous cell lung carcinoma.

The chain is built from TRBV6-7 and TRBJ2-7; D gene unclear. TRBV6-7 belongs to the ORF category, with a function that is uncertain. V was trimmed by 5 bases and J by 1 base, leaving 3 bases between them. The CDR3 is 11 amino acids. The CDR3 loop is CASSPSYEQYF. The CDR3, as DNA: TGTGCCAGCAGTCCTTCCTACGAGCAGTACTTC.

This clone was picked up a small number of times. This chain connects TRBV30 to TRBJ1-3, with D possibly being TRBD1 (6 bases). The ends were cut back, 1 base at V and 0 bases at J, with 13 bases in the middle. In germline, CDR1 is GTSNPN, CDR2 SVGIG (reference sequence). The CDR3 covers 16 residues. CDR3 sequence (DNA): TGTGCCTGGAGTGCTCTGGGGGGCTACTCTGGAAACACCATATATTTT. Translated: CAWSALGGYSGNTIYF.

The genes are TRBV6-8 and TRBJ2-6; no clear D gene. Per the germline V gene, CDR1 is MNHGY and CDR2 is SAAAGT. This CDR3 has 16 amino acids. Deletions cut 7 bases from V and 2 bases from J, with 15 bases between. The CDR3 reads CASTDGGSAGANVLTF. Here the CDR3 DNA reads TGTGCCAGCACCGACGGCGGCAGCGCTGGGGCCAACGTCCTGACTTTC.

The genes are TRBV13 and TRBJ2-7; D uncertain. With 0 bases removed from V and 6 bases from J, the gap between germline ends came to 12 bases. The CDR3 loop spans 14 amino acids. Germline assignment: CDR1 PRHDT and CDR2 FYEKMQ (reference sequence). CDR3 in DNA: TGTGCCAGCAGCTTAGGCCCAAGGGTAGGCGAGCAGTACTTC. Translated: CASSLGPRVGEQYF.

This clone came up a few times. The V gene is TRBV28, the J gene TRBJ2-7; D possibly corresponds to TRBD2 (6 bases). The CDR3 has 15 amino acids. The germline V gene has CDR1 MDHEN and CDR2 SYDVKM. V shed 4 bases and J shed 3 bases, with 16 bases lying between them. The CDR3 protein is CASSSLGRERYEQYF. CDR3 DNA: TGTGCCAGCAGTTCCCTTGGGCGGGAACGCTACGAGCAGTACTTC. Full variable domain (missing parts from reference TRBV28 and TRBJ2-7): DVKVTQSSRYLVKRTGEKVFLECVQDMDHENMFWYRQDPGLGLRLIYFSYDVKMKEKGDIPEGYSVSREKKERFSLILESASTNQTSMYLCASSSLGRERYEQYFGPGTRLTVT.

V and J are TRBV30 and TRBJ1-2; D might be TRBD1 (6 bases). Germline CDR1 reads GTSNPN; CDR2 reads SVGIG (reference sequence). This CDR3 has 13 residues. The V end lost 5 bases, the J end lost 8 bases, and 18 bases lay between the germline ends. CDR3 in amino acids: CAWVARGTGGYTF. CDR3 in DNA: TGTGCCTGGGTCGCCAGGGGTACGGGCGGCTACACCTTC. The full variable domain, its missing parts supplied by reference TRBV30 and TRBJ1-2, is SQTIHQWPATLVQPVGSPLSLECTVEGTSNPNLYWYRQAAGRGLQLLFYSVGIGQISSEVPQNLSASRPQDRQFILSSKKLLLSDSGFYLCAWVARGTGGYTFGSGTRLTVV.

This clone is deemed medium-sized. The chain has TRBV11-3 and TRBJ2-3, with D possibly TRBD1 on 6 matching bases. Trimming took off 5 bases at V and 0 bases at J, with 12 bases between the two ends. The CDR3 covers 15 residues. The germline gives CDR1 SGHNT, CDR2 YENEEA. CDR3 in amino acids: CASSRTDLSTDTQYF. The CDR3 nucleotides read TGTGCCAGCAGCCGGACAGACCTTAGCACAGATACGCAGTATTTT.

This clone counts as medium-sized. The gene calls are TRBV11-3 and TRBJ1-2, with a tentative D call TRBD1 (5 bases). The V gene's germline CDR1 is SGHNT and CDR2 YENEEA. Trimming pared 4 bases from V and 8 bases from J, leaving 20 bases between. This CDR3 has 15 amino acids. The CDR3 nucleotides are TGTGCCAGCAGCTCGGCAGGTGGGGCGGGCGGGGGCTACACCTTC. This sequence encodes CASSSAGGAGGGYTF.

V usage is TRBV14 and J usage is TRBJ2-1; 10 nucleotides line up with TRBD1. V shed 0 bases and J 8 bases; nucleotides not matched to a gene: 7. The CDR3 covers 16 residues. CDR1 and CDR2 from the germline V gene are SGHDN and FVKESK. The CDR3 region has the DNA TGTGCCAGCAGCCAAGAACGGGACAGGGGAGGGGATGAGCAGTTCTTC. Its protein is CASSQERDRGGDEQFF.

The V call is TRBV30, the J call TRBJ1-2; D not resolved. The CDR3 is 11 residues long. Germline CDR1 and CDR2: GTSNPN and SVGIG (reference sequence). V was pared by 0 bases and J by 8 bases, with 7 bases between. The CDR3 region has the DNA TGTGCCTGGAGTGTTTATCCCGGCTACACCTTC. It codes for CAWSVYPGYTF.

This clone was found a few times. This chain links TRBV9 with TRBJ1-5; D is possibly TRBD1 (5 bases). The CDR3 covers 13 residues. Germline V gene sequence: CDR1 SGDLS, CDR2 YYNGEE. Trimming left V 4 bases short and J 5 bases short, with 10 bases between. CDR3: CASSQTGDQPQHF. Here the CDR3 DNA reads TGTGCCAGCAGCCAAACGGGGGATCAGCCCCAGCATTTT.

The chain has TRBV11-3 and TRBJ2-1; the D is unclear. V lost 3 bases and J 9 bases, leaving 18 bases between the germline ends. The length of the CDR3 is 15 residues. Germline CDR1 and CDR2: SGHNT and YENEEA. The CDR3 reads CASSFRRSLGGEQFF. The CDR3, as DNA: TGTGCCAGCAGCTTTCGTCGCAGCCTGGGCGGTGAGCAGTTCTTC.

Only a few counts were recorded for this clone. The chain carries TRBV28 and TRBJ1-2, with TRBD1 identical over 8 bases. The V gene end was trimmed by 1 base and the J gene end by 8 bases; junction bases not matched to a gene: 9. This CDR3 contains 15 residues. The germline gives CDR1 MDHEN, CDR2 SYDVKM. This chain's CDR3 is CASSLSTGGPGGYTF. CDR3 DNA: TGTGCCAGCAGTTTATCAACAGGGGGACCTGGGGGCTACACCTTC.

The chain links TRBV5-1 to TRBJ2-3; unclear D gene. The CDR3 loop spans 14 amino acids. V was trimmed by 0 bases and J by 4 bases, leaving 9 bases between them. Germline V gene sequence: CDR1 SGHRS, CDR2 YFSETQ. The CDR3 DNA reads as TGCGCCAGCAGCTTGGGAGGTGGGTCAGATACGCAGTATTTT. Its translation is CASSLGGGSDTQYF.

The chain has TRBV5-1 and TRBJ2-1; 15 positions agree with TRBD2. J was trimmed by 1 base and V by 4 bases; bases with no gene match: 15. The CDR3 loop spans 21 amino acids. In germline, CDR1 is SGHRS, CDR2 YFSETQ. The CDR3 nucleotides read TGCGCCAGCAGCCTCCGTTACGACCCGGGACTAGCGGGAGGTTCCTACAATGAGCAGTTCTTC. Translated, it gives CASSLRYDPGLAGGSYNEQFF.

The chain links TRBV18 to TRBJ1-1, with D tentatively TRBD1 (5 bases). Deletions cut 3 bases from V and 3 bases from J, with 8 bases between. This CDR3 is 13 amino acids long. Germline V lookup: CDR1 KGHSH, CDR2 LQKENI. The CDR3 DNA is TGTGCCAGCTCACCGGAACAGGACACTGAAGCTTTCTTT. Amino acids: CASSPEQDTEAFF. The whole variable domain, remainder taken from reference TRBV18 and TRBJ1-1, is NAGVMQNPRHLVRRRGQEARLRCSPMKGHSHVYWYRQLPEEGLKFMVYLQKENIIDESGMPKERFSAEFPKEGPSILRIQQVVRGDSAAYFCASSPEQDTEAFFGQGTRLTVV.

The chain recombines TRBV29-1 with TRBJ1-4; maybe TRBD1 (6 bases). Germline V gives CDR1 SQVTM, CDR2 ANQGSEA. Trimming shortened V by 7 bases and J by 5 bases, and 20 bases separated the two germline ends. The CDR3 is made up of 15 amino acids. CDR3 residues: CSARLGQGRNEKLFF. CDR3 bases: TGCAGCGCGCGCTTAGGTCAGGGGAGAAATGAAAAACTGTTTTTT.

The rearrangement joins TRBV29-1 to TRBJ2-7, with D perhaps matching TRBD1 (6 bases). Germline V lookup: CDR1 SQVTM, CDR2 ANQGSEA. Trimming stripped 5 bases from V and 0 bases from J, with 8 bases between. The CDR3 extends over 12 amino acids. The CDR3 DNA reads TGCAGCGTTAGGACAGACTCCTACGAGCAGTACTTC. It codes for CSVRTDSYEQYF.

V is TRBV6-8 and J is TRBJ1-1; TRBD1 might be the D (5 bases). Per germline, CDR1 MNHGY and CDR2 SAAAGT. This CDR3 is 14 amino acids long. The V end was cut by 5 bases, the J end by 7 bases, with 17 bases between. The CDR3 is CASSAHGDGVEAFF. CDR3 coding DNA: TGTGCCAGCAGTGCCCACGGGGACGGGGTTGAAGCTTTCTTT.

This clone is judged medium-sized. This chain links TRBV9 with TRBJ2-3, with D tentatively TRBD2 (5 bases). The CDR3 is 14 residues long. V was pared by 5 bases and J by 4 bases, with 14 bases between. In germline, CDR1 is SGDLS, CDR2 YYNGEE. CDR3 loop: CASSGQLRADTQYF. The CDR3 DNA follows: TGTGCCAGCAGTGGGCAGCTGAGGGCAGATACGCAGTATTTT.

By sample fraction, this clone is large. The rearrangement uses TRBV11-3 and TRBJ2-2; possible D gene TRBD1, 5 bases. The CDR3 extends over 14 amino acids. V lost 7 bases, J lost 6 bases, and 15 bases lay in between. The germline V gene encodes CDR1 SGHNT and CDR2 YENEEA. As DNA, the CDR3 is TGTGCCAGCACCCCCGGGCAGGGCCCCGGGGAGCTGTTTTTT. Residues: CASTPGQGPGELFF.

This clone was seen a few times. This sequence joins TRBV7-5 and TRBJ2-2. TRBV7-5 is a pseudogene segment. CDR3 length equals 15 residues. CDR3 loop: CASSLGGSSTGELFF. In DNA form, the CDR3 reads TGTGCCAGCAGCTTAGGGGGTTCTTCCACCGGGGAGCTGTTTTTT.

Only a few counts were recorded for this clone. The J gene is TRBJ1-1, the V gene TRBV9; D is unresolved. The CDR3 consists of 15 residues. Germline lookup yields CDR1 SGDLS and CDR2 YYNGEE. V was clipped by 3 bases and J by 1 base, with 13 bases between them. CDR3 amino acids: CASSESPAANTEAFF. CDR3 sequence (DNA): TGTGCCAGCAGCGAATCTCCCGCTGCGAACACTGAAGCTTTCTTT.